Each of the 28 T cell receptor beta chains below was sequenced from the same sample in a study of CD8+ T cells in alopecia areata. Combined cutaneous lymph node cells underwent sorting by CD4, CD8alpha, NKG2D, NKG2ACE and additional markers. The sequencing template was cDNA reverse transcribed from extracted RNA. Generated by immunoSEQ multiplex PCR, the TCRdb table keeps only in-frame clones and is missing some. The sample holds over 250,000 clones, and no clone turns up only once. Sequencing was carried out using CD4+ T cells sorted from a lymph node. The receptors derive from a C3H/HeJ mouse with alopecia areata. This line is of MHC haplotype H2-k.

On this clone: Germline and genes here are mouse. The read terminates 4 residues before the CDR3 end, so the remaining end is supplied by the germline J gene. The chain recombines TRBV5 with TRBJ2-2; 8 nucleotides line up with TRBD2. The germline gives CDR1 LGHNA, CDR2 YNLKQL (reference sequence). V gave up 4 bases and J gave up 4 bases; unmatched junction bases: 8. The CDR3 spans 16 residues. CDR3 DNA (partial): TGTGCCAGCAGCCCCCTCTTGGGGGGGGGCACCGGG. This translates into CASSPLLGGGTG. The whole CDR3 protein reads CASSPLLGGGTGQLYF.

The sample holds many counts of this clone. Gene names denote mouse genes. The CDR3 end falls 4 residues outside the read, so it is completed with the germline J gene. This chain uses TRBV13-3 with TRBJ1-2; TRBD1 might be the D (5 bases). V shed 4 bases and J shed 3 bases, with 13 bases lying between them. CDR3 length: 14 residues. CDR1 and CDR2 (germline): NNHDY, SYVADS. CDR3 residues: CASSPPGKDSDYTF. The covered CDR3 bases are TGTGCCAGCAGTCCCCCAGGGAAGGACTCC.

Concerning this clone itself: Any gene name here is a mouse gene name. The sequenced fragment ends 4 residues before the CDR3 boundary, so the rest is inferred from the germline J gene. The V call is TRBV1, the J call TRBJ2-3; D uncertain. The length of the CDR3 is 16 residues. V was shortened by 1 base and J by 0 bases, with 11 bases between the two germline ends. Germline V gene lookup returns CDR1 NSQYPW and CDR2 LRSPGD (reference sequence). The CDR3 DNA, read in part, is TGCACCTGCAGTGCAGCAGGCATTACTAGTGCAGAA. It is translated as CTCSAAGITSAE. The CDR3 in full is CTCSAAGITSAETLYF.

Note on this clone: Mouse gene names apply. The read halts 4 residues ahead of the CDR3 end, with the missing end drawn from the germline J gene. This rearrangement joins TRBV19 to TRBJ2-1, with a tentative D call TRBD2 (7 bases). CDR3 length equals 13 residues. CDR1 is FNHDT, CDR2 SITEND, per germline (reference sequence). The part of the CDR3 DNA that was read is TGTGCCAGCAGTATAGGGGGGGCGCCT. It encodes CASSIGGAP. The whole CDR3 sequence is CASSIGGAPEQFF.

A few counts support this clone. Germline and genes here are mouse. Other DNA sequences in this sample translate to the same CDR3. The CDR3 protein is CASSIPRGNTGQLYF. Partial CDR3 DNA: TGTGCCAGCAGTATCCCCAGGGGGAACACCGGG. The rearrangement joins TRBV19 to TRBJ2-2; the match to TRBD1 covers 7 bases. The read ends 4 residues early relative to the CDR3; the germline J gene fills the gap. The CDR3 runs to 15 residues. J gave up 2 bases and V 2 bases, and 3 bases lay outside the gene matches. Germline V gene data show CDR1 as FNHDT and CDR2 as SITEND (reference sequence).

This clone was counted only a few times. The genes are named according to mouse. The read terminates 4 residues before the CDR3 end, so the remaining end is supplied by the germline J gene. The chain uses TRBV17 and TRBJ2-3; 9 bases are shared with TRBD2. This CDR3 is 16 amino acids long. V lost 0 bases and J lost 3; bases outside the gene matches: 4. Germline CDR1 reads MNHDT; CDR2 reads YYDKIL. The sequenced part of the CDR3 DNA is TGTGCTAGCAGTAGAGATCCAGGACTGGGGGCAGAA. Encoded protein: CASSRDPGLGAE. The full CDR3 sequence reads CASSRDPGLGAETLYF.

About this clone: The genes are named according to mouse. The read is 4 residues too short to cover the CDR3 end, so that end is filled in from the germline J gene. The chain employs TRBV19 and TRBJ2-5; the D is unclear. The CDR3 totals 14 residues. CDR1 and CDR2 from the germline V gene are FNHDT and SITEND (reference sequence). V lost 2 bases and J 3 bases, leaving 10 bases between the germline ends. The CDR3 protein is CASSMKTKQDTQYF. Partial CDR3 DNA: TGTGCCAGCAGTATGAAGACAAAACAAGAC.

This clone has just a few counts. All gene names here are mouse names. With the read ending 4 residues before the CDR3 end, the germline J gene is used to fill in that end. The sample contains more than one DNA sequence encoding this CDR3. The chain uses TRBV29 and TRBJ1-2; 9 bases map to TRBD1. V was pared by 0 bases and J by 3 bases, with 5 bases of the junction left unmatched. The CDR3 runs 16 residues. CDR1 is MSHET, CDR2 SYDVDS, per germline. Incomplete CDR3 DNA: TGTGCTAGCAGTTTATCGAAGGGACAGGGATACTCC. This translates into CASSLSKGQGYS. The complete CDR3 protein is CASSLSKGQGYSDYTF.

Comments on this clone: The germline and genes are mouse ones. The CDR3 DNA, read in part, is TGCACCTGCAGTGCAAGGACAGTTGCAAACACA. It encodes CTCSARTVANT. The entire CDR3 sequence reads CTCSARTVANTEVFF. The rearrangement links TRBV1 to TRBJ1-1, with D possibly being TRBD1 (6 bases). The CDR3 end is not reached by the read, which stops 4 residues before it; the germline J gene fills it in. The CDR3 has 15 amino acids. Germline CDR1 is NSQYPW and CDR2 is LRSPGD (reference sequence). Trimming removed 2 bases from V and 0 bases from J, with 10 bases in between. Using reference TRBV1 and TRBJ1-1 for the parts outside the CDR3, the full variable domain is VTLLEQNPRWRLVPRGQAVNLRCILKNSQYPWMSWYQQDLQKQLQWLFTLRSPGDKEVKSLPGADYLATRVTDTELRLQVANMSQGRTLYCTCSARTVANTEVFFGKGTRLTVV.

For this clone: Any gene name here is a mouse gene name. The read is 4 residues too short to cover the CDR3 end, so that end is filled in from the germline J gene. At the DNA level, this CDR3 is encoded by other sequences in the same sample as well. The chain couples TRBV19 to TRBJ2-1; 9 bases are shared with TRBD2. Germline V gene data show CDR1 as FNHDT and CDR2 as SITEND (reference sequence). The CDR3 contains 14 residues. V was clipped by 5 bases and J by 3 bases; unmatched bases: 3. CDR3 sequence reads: CASSPGLGYAEQFF. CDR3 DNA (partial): TGTGCCAGCAGCCCGGGACTGGGCTATGCT.

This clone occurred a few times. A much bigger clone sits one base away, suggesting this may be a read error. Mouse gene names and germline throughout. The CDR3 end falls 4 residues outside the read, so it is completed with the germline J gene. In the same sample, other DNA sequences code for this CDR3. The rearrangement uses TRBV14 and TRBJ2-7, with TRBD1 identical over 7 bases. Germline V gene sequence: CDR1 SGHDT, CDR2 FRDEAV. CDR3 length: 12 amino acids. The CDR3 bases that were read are TGTGCCAGCAGCCCGGGACAGTAT. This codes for CASSPGQY. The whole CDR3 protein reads CASSPGQYEQYF.

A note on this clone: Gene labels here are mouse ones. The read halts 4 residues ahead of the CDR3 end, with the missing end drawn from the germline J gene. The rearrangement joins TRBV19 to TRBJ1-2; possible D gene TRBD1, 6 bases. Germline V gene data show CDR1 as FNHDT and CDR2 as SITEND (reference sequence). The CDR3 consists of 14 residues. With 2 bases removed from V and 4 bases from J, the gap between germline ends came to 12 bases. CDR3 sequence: CASSMNRVGSDYTF. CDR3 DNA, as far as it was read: TGTGCCAGCAGTATGAACAGGGTGGGCTCC.

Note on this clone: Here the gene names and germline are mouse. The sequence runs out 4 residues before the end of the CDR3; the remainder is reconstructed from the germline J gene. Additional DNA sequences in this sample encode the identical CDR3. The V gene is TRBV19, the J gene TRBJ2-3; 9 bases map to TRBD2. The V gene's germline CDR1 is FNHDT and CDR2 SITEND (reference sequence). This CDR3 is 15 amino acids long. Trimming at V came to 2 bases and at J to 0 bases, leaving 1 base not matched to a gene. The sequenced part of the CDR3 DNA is TGTGCCAGCAGTATTACTGGGGGGAGTGCAGAA. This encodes CASSITGGSAE. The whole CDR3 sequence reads CASSITGGSAETLYF.

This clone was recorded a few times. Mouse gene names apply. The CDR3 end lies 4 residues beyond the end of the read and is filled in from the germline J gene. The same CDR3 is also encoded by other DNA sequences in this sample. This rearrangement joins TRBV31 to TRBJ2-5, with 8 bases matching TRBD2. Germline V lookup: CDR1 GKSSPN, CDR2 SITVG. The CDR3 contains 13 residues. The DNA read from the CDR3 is TGTGCCTGGAGTTTGACTGGGGAAGAC. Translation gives CAWSLTGED. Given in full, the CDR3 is CAWSLTGEDTQYF.

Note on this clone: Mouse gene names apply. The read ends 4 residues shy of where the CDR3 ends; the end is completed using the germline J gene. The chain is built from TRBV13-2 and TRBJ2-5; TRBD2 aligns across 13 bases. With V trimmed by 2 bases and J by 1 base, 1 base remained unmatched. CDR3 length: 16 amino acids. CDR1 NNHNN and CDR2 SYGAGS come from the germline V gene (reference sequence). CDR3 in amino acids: CASGEGTGGDQDTQYF. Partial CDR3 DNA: TGTGCCAGCGGTGAGGGGACTGGGGGGGACCAAGAC.

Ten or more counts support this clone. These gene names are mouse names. CDR3 DNA (partial): TGTGCTAGCAGTAGTAGGCCAGGGAGGGCAGAA. It translates to CASSSRPGRAE. The full-length CDR3 reads as CASSSRPGRAETLYF. The gene calls are TRBV17 and TRBJ2-3; possibly TRBD1 for D (5 bases). The read halts 4 residues ahead of the CDR3 end, with the missing end drawn from the germline J gene. Trimming left V 3 bases short and J 3 bases short, with 13 bases between. From germline, CDR1 is MNHDT and CDR2 YYDKIL. The CDR3 totals 15 residues. The whole variable domain, remainder taken from reference TRBV17 and TRBJ2-3, is DTTVKQNPRYKLARVGKPVNLICSQTMNHDTMYWYQKKPNQAPKLLLFYYDKILNREADTFEKFQSSRPNNSFCSLYIGSAGLEYSAMYLCASSSRPGRAETLYFGSGTRLTVL.

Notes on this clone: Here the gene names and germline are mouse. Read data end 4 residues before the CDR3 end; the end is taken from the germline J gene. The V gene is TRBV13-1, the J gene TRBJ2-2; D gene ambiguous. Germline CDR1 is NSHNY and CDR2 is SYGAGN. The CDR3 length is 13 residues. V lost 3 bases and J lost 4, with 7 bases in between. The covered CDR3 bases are TGTGCCAGCAGTGCCGAGGTCACCGGG. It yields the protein CASSAEVTG. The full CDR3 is CASSAEVTGQLYF.

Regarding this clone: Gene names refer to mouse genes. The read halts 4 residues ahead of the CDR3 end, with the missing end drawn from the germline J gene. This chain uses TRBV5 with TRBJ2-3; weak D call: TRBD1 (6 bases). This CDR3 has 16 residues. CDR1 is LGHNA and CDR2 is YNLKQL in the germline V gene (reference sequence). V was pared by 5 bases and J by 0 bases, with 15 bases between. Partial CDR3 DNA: TGTGCCAGCAGCTCCGGGACACCCTCTAGTGCAGAA. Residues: CASSSGTPSSAE. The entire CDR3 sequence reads CASSSGTPSSAETLYF.

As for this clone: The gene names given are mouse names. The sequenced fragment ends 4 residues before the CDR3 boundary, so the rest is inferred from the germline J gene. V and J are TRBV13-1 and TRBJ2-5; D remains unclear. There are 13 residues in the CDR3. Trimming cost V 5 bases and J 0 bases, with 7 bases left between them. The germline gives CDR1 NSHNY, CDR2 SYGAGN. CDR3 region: CASRQPNQDTQYF. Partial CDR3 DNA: TGTGCCAGCAGACAGCCTAACCAAGAC.

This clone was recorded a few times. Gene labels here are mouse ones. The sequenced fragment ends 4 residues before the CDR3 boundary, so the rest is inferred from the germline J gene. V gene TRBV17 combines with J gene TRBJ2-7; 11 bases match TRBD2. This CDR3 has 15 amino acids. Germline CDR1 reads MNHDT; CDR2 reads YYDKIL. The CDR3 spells CASSRAGTGGYEQYF. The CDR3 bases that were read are TGTGCTAGCAGTAGAGCCGGGACTGGGGGTTAT.

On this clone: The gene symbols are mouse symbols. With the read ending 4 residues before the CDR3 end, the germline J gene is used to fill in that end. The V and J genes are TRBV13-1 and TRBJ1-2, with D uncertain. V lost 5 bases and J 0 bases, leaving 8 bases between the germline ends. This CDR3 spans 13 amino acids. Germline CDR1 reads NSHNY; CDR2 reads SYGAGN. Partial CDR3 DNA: TGTGCCAGCAGAGAAGGTCCAAACTCC. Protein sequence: CASREGPNS. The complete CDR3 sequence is CASREGPNSDYTF.

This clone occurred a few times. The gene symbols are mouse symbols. Here the CDR3 reads CASRGGQDTQYF. Incomplete CDR3 DNA: TGTGCCAGCCGGGGGGGGCAAGAC. The V and J genes are TRBV5 and TRBJ2-5; 7 bases are a match to TRBD2. The read stops 4 residues short of the end of the CDR3; the missing end is completed from the germline J gene. Germline CDR1 reads LGHNA; CDR2 reads YNLKQL (reference sequence). The CDR3 has 12 residues. The V segment lost 8 bases and the J segment 3 bases; nucleotides outside the gene matches: 2.

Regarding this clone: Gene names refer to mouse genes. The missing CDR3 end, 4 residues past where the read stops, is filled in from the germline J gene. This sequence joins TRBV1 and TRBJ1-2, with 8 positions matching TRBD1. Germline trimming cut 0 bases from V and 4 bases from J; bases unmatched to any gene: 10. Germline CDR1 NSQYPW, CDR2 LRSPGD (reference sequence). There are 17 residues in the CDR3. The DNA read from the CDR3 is TGCACCTGCAGTGCAGAATCAACCGGGACAGGCAGCTCC. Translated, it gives CTCSAESTGTGSS. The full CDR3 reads CTCSAESTGTGSSDYTF.

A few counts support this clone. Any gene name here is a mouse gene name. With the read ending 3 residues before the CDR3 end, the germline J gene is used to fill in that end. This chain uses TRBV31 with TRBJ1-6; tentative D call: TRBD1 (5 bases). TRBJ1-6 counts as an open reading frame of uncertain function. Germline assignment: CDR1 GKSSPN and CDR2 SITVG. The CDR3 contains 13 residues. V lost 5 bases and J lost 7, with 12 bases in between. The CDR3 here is CAWDDRGNSPLYF. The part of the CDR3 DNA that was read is TGTGCCTGGGACGACAGAGGGAATTCGCCC.

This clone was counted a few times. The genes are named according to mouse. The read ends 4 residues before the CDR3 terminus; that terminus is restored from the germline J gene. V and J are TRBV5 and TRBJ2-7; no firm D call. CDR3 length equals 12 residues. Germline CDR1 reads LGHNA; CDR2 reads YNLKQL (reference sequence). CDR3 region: CASSQVRYEQYF. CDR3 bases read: TGTGCCAGCAGCCAAGTCAGGTAT.

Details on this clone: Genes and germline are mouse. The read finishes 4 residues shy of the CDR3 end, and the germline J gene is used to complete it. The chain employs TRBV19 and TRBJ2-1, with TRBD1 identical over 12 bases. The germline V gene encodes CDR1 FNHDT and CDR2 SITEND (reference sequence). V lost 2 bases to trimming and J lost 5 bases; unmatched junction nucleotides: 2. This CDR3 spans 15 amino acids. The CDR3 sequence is CASSIRDRGHAEQFF. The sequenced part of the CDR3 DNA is TGTGCCAGCAGTATCCGGGACAGGGGGCATGCT. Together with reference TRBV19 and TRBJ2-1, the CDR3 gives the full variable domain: GGIITQTPKFLIGQEGQKLTLKCQQNFNHDTMYWYRQDSGKGLRLIYYSITENDLQKGDLSEGYDASREKKSSFSLTVTSAQKNEMAVFLCASSIRDRGHAEQFFGPGTRLTVL.

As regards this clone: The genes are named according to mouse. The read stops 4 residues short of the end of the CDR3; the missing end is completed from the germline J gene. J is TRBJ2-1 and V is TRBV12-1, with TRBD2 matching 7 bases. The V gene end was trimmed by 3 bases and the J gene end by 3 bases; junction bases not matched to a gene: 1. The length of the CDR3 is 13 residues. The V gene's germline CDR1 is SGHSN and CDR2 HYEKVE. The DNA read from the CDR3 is TGTGCCAGCTCTACTGGGGTCTATGCT. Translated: CASSTGVYA. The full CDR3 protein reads CASSTGVYAEQFF. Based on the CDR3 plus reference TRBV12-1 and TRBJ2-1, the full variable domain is DSGVVQSPRHIIKEKGGRSVLTCIPISGHSNVVWYQQTLGKELKFLIQHYEKVERDKGFLPSRFSVQQFDDYHSEMNMSALELEDSAMYFCASSTGVYAEQFFGPGTRLTVL.

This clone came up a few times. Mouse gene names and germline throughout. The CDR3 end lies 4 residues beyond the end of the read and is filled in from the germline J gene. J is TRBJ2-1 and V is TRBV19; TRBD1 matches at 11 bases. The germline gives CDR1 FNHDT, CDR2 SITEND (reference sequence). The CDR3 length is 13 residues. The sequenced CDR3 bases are TGTGCCAGCAGGGGGGACAGGGGGGCT. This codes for CASRGDRGA. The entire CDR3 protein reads CASRGDRGAEQFF.